The rows below give T cell receptor beta chains drawn from one sample of a study of neoadjuvant nivolumab and ipilimumab in lung cancer. Assay used: immunoSEQ multiplex PCR; TCRdb lists only in-frame clones, some missing. Seen here are more than 40,000 clones, around nine tenths observed once, and the top ten hold 3.7%. The source material was blood, sampled before neoadjuvant nivolumab, alone or with ipilimumab. These receptors all come from an adult with non-small cell lung cancer. Some clones in this sample may be carry-over from other donors' samples. The CDR3 runs from the conserved cysteine through the conserved F or W. The D gene is left open where the match is weak. Size tells how often a clone was seen (once, few, many) or the class of an expanded clone, and some rows leave it out.

D gene: NA; clone size: NA; V gene: TRBV7-2; J gene: TRBJ2-7; CDR3 protein: CASSLEPHSYEQYF; CDR3 DNA: TGTGCCAGCAGCTTAGAACCCCACTCCTACGAGCAGTACTTC
D gene: NA; clone size: NA; V gene: TRBV19; J gene: TRBJ1-1; CDR3 protein: CASRWGRTNTEAFF; CDR3 DNA: TGTGCCAGTCGGTGGGGCAGGACGAACACTGAAGCTTTCTTT
D gene: TRBD1; clone size: NA; V gene: TRBV5-4; J gene: TRBJ1-2; CDR3 protein: CASSPGQGYYGYTF; CDR3 DNA: TGTGCCAGCAGCCCGGGACAGGGCTACTATGGCTACACCTTC
D gene: TRBD1; clone size: NA; V gene: TRBV5-1; J gene: TRBJ2-5; CDR3 protein: CASSADWDREETQYF; CDR3 DNA: TGCGCCAGCAGCGCTGACTGGGACAGAGAAGAGACCCAGTACTTC
D gene: TRBD1; clone size: NA; V gene: TRBV27; J gene: TRBJ2-2; CDR3 protein: CASSSKDREFTGELFF; CDR3 DNA: TGTGCCAGCAGTTCAAAGGACAGGGAGTTTACCGGGGAGCTGTTTTTT
D gene: TRBD2; clone size: NA; V gene: TRBV14; J gene: TRBJ2-7; CDR3 protein: CASSRTSGSPSYEQYF; CDR3 DNA: TGTGCCAGCAGCCGGACTAGCGGGAGTCCCAGCTACGAGCAGTACTTC
D gene: NA; clone size: NA; V gene: TRBV5-1; J gene: TRBJ2-7; CDR3 protein: CASSSGASTYEQYF; CDR3 DNA: TGCGCCAGCAGCTCCGGGGCCTCAACGTACGAGCAGTACTTC
D gene: NA; clone size: NA; V gene: TRBV6-6; J gene: TRBJ2-7; CDR3 protein: CASNGETYEQYF; CDR3 DNA: TGTGCCAGCAACGGAGAGACCTACGAGCAGTACTTC
D gene: TRBD2; clone size: NA; V gene: TRBV5-4; J gene: TRBJ2-5; CDR3 protein: CASRSDPLAGGHKTQYF; CDR3 DNA: TGTGCCAGCCGCTCCGACCCACTAGCGGGAGGGCATAAGACCCAGTACTTC
D gene: NA; clone size: NA; V gene: TRBV5-1; J gene: TRBJ2-6; CDR3 protein: CASSTDEGANVLTF; CDR3 DNA: TGCGCCAGCAGTACTGACGAAGGGGCCAACGTCCTGACTTTC
D gene: TRBD2; clone size: NA; V gene: TRBV29-1; J gene: TRBJ2-1; CDR3 protein: CSVVEGRLAGGNEQFF; CDR3 DNA: TGCAGCGTTGTGGAAGGGAGACTAGCGGGAGGGAATGAGCAGTTCTTC
D gene: NA; clone size: few; V gene: TRBV19; J gene: TRBJ1-5; CDR3 protein: CASSMQGSQPQHF; CDR3 DNA: TGTGCCAGTAGTATGCAGGGGAGTCAGCCCCAGCATTTT
D gene: TRBD2; clone size: NA; V gene: TRBV7-2; J gene: TRBJ2-1; CDR3 protein: CASSSRSGSRNEQFF; CDR3 DNA: TGTGCCAGCAGCTCCCGTAGCGGGAGTCGGAATGAGCAGTTCTTC
D gene: NA; clone size: NA; V gene: TRBV6-6; J gene: TRBJ1-2; CDR3 protein: CASSSTGPPYGYTF; CDR3 DNA: TGTGCCAGCAGTTCTACAGGACCTCCCTATGGCTACACCTTC
D gene: NA; clone size: NA; V gene: TRBV2; J gene: TRBJ2-7; CDR3 protein: CASRSTSAGEQYF; CDR3 DNA: TGTGCCAGCAGGAGTACCAGCGCGGGGGAGCAGTACTTC
D gene: TRBD2; clone size: NA; V gene: TRBV14; J gene: TRBJ2-7; CDR3 protein: CASSLLTSGINEQYF; CDR3 DNA: TGTGCCAGCAGCCTCCTGACTAGCGGGATTAACGAGCAGTACTTC
D gene: NA; clone size: few; V gene: TRBV19; J gene: TRBJ1-1; CDR3 protein: CASSIILRTEAFF; CDR3 DNA: TGTGCCAGTAGTATAATCCTAAGGACTGAAGCTTTCTTT
D gene: NA; clone size: NA; V gene: TRBV9; J gene: TRBJ2-7; CDR3 protein: CASSGDGYEQYF; CDR3 DNA: TGTGCCAGCAGCGGTGACGGCTACGAGCAGTACTTC
D gene: NA; clone size: NA; V gene: TRBV7-9; J gene: TRBJ2-7; CDR3 protein: CASSLSYEQYF; CDR3 DNA: TGTGCCAGCAGCCTGTCCTACGAGCAGTACTTC
D gene: NA; clone size: NA; V gene: TRBV18; J gene: TRBJ1-1; CDR3 protein: CASSSDRNTEAFF; CDR3 DNA: TGTGCCAGCTCATCCGACAGGAACACTGAAGCTTTCTTT
D gene: NA; clone size: NA; V gene: TRBV7-8; J gene: TRBJ2-3; CDR3 protein: CASSPAGGTQYF; CDR3 DNA: TGTGCCAGCAGCCCGGCCGGGGGTACGCAGTATTTT
D gene: TRBD2; clone size: NA; V gene: TRBV29-1; J gene: TRBJ2-7; CDR3 protein: CSARTSGSYEQYF; CDR3 DNA: TGCAGCGCTAGGACTAGCGGGAGTTACGAGCAGTACTTC
D gene: NA; clone size: NA; V gene: TRBV5-1; J gene: TRBJ2-5; CDR3 protein: CASSLDQQETQYF; CDR3 DNA: TGCGCCAGCAGCTTGGACCAGCAAGAGACCCAGTACTTC
D gene: TRBD2; clone size: NA; V gene: TRBV5-1; J gene: TRBJ2-2; CDR3 protein: CASNGLAAPTGELFF; CDR3 DNA: TGCGCCAGCAACGGACTAGCGGCCCCCACCGGGGAGCTGTTTTTT
D gene: NA; clone size: NA; V gene: TRBV18; J gene: TRBJ2-3; CDR3 protein: CASSPRDQISTDTQYF; CDR3 DNA: TGTGCCAGCTCACCTCGGGACCAAATTAGCACAGATACGCAGTATTTT
D gene: TRBD1; clone size: NA; V gene: TRBV18; J gene: TRBJ2-7; CDR3 protein: CASSPLGQGAREQYF; CDR3 DNA: TGTGCCAGCTCACCACTGGGACAGGGGGCTAGAGAGCAGTACTTC
D gene: NA; clone size: NA; V gene: TRBV18; J gene: TRBJ1-1; CDR3 protein: CASSPNQGSPDGAFF; CDR3 DNA: TGTGCCAGCTCACCGAACCAAGGTTCCCCGGACGGAGCTTTCTTT
D gene: TRBD1; clone size: NA; V gene: TRBV4-1; J gene: TRBJ2-7; CDR3 protein: CASSQDVTEGAGHEQYF; CDR3 DNA: TGCGCCAGCAGCCAAGATGTCACAGAGGGGGCCGGCCACGAGCAGTACTTC
D gene: NA; clone size: NA; V gene: TRBV5-1; J gene: TRBJ1-2; CDR3 protein: CASSLGGHGYTF; CDR3 DNA: TGCGCCAGCAGCTTGGGGGGGCATGGCTACACCTTC
D gene: NA; clone size: NA; V gene: TRBV7-9; J gene: TRBJ1-1; CDR3 protein: CASSLTGFGAEAFF; CDR3 DNA: TGTGCCAGCAGCTTAACAGGGTTTGGGGCTGAAGCTTTCTTT
D gene: NA; clone size: NA; V gene: TRBV5-3; J gene: TRBJ2-7; CDR3 protein: CARSLGREQYF; CDR3 DNA: TGTGCCAGAAGCTTGGGGAGGGAGCAGTACTTC
D gene: TRBD2; clone size: NA; V gene: TRBV18; J gene: TRBJ2-1; CDR3 protein: CASSPLFPGTSGRYNEQFF; CDR3 DNA: TGTGCCAGCTCACCACTATTCCCCGGGACTAGCGGGAGATACAATGAGCAGTTCTTC
D gene: NA; clone size: NA; V gene: TRBV29-1; J gene: TRBJ1-1; CDR3 protein: CSVEITRDTEAFF; CDR3 DNA: TGCAGCGTTGAAATCACCCGCGACACTGAAGCTTTCTTT
D gene: NA; clone size: NA; V gene: TRBV7-2; J gene: TRBJ2-2; CDR3 protein: CASSLPSNTGELFF; CDR3 DNA: TGTGCCAGCAGCTTACCTAGCAACACCGGGGAGCTGTTTTTT
D gene: TRBD2; clone size: NA; V gene: TRBV30; J gene: TRBJ2-3; CDR3 protein: CAWGTSGTITDTQYF; CDR3 DNA: TGTGCCTGGGGGACTAGCGGGACGATCACAGATACGCAGTATTTT
D gene: TRBD1; clone size: NA; V gene: TRBV7-2; J gene: TRBJ1-2; CDR3 protein: CASSLGTGWYGYTF; CDR3 DNA: TGTGCCAGCAGCCTGGGGACAGGGTGGTATGGCTACACCTTC
D gene: TRBD1; clone size: NA; V gene: TRBV7-2; J gene: TRBJ2-7; CDR3 protein: CASSFGQGNYEQYF; CDR3 DNA: TGTGCCAGCAGCTTCGGACAGGGGAATTACGAGCAGTACTTC
D gene: NA; clone size: NA; V gene: TRBV14; J gene: TRBJ1-4; CDR3 protein: CASSLLARAGEEKLFF; CDR3 DNA: TGTGCCAGCAGCCTCCTCGCACGGGCAGGCGAGGAAAAACTGTTTTTT
D gene: NA; clone size: NA; V gene: TRBV7-6; J gene: TRBJ1-1; CDR3 protein: CASSLEMGNTEAFF; CDR3 DNA: TGTGCCAGCAGCTTAGAAATGGGGAACACTGAAGCTTTCTTT